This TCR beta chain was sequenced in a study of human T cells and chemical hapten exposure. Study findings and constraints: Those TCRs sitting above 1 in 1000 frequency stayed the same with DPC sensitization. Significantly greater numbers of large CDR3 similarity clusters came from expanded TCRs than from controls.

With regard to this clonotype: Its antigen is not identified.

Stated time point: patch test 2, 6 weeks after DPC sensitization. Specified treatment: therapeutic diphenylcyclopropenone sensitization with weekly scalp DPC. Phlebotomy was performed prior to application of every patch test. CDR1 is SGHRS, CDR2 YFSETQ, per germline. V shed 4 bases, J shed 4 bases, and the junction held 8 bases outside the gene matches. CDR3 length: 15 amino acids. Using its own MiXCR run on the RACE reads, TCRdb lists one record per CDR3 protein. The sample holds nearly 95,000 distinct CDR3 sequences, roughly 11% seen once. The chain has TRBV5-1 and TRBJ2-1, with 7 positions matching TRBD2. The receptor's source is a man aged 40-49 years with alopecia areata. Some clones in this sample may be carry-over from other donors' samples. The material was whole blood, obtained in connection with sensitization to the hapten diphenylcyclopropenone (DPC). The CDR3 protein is CASSPSSGLYNEQFF. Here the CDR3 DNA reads TGCGCCAGCAGCCCCTCTAGCGGACTATACAATGAGCAGTTCTTC.